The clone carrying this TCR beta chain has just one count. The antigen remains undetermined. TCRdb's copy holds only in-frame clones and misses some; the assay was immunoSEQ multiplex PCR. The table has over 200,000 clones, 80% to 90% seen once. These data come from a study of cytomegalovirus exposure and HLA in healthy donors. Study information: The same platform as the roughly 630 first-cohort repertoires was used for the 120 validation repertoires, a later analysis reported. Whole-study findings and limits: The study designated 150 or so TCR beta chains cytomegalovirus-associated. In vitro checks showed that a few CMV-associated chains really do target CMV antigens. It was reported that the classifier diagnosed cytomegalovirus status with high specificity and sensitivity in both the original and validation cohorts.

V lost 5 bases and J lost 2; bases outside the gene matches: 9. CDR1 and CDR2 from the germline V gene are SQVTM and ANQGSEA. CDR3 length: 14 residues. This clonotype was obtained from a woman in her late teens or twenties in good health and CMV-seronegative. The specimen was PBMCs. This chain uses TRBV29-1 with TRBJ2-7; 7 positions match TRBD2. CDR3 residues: CSVRPTSLTYEQYF. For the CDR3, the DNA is TGCAGCGTTCGACCGACTAGCCTCACCTACGAGCAGTACTTC.